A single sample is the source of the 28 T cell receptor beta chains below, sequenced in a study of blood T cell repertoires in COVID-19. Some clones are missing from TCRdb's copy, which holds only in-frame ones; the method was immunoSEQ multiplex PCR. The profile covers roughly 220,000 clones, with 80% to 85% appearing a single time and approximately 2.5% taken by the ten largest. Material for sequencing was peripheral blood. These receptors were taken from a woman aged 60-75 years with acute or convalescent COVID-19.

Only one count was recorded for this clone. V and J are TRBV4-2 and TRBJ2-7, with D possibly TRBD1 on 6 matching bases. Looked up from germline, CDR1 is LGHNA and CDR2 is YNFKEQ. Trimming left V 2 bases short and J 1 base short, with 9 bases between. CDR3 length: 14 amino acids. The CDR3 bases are TGTGCCAGCAGCCAACAGGGGCCATCCTACGAGCAGTACTTC. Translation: CASSQQGPSYEQYF.

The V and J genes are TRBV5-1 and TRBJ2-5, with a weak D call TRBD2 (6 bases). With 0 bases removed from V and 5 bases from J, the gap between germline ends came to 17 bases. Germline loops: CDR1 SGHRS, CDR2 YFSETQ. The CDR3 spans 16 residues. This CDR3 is CASSLGPAAEGETQYF. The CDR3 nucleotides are TGCGCCAGCAGCTTGGGGCCGGCAGCGGAGGGGGAGACCCAGTACTTC. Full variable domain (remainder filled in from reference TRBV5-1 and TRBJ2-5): KAGVTQTPRYLIKTRGQQVTLSCSPISGHRSVSWYQQTPGQGLQFLFEYFSETQRNKGNFPGRFSGRQFSNSRSEMNVSTLELGDSALYLCASSLGPAAEGETQYFGPGTRLLVL.

The CDR3 sequence is CASSQDRAGGPYNEQFF. CDR3 bases: TGCGCCAGCAGCCAAGATCGGGCGGGGGGACCATACAATGAGCAGTTCTTC. V usage is TRBV4-3 and J usage is TRBJ2-1; 8 nucleotides agree with TRBD2. V was pared by 0 bases and J by 4 bases, with 8 bases of the junction left unmatched. This CDR3 region has 17 residues. Germline values: CDR1 LGHNA, CDR2 YSLEER.

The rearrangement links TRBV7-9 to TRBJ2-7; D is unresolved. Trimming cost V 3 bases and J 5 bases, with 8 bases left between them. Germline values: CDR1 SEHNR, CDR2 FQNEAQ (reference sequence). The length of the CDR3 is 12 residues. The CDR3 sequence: CASSFLYDEQYF. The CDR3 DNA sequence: TGTGCCAGCAGCTTTTTGTATGACGAGCAGTACTTC.

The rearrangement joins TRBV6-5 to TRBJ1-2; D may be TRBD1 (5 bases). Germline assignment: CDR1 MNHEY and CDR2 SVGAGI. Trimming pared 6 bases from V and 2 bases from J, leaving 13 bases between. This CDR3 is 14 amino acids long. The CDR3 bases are TGTGCCAGCAGCCAGGGTTCGCGGAACTATGGCTACACCTTC. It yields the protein CASSQGSRNYGYTF.

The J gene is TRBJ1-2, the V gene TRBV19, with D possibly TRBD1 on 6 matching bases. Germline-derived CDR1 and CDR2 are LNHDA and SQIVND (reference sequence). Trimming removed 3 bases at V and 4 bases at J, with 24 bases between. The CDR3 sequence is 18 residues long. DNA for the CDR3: TGTGCCAGTAGTATGTCACAGGGCGGGAGACCAATGGGCTATGGCTACACCTTC. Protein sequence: CASSMSQGGRPMGYGYTF.

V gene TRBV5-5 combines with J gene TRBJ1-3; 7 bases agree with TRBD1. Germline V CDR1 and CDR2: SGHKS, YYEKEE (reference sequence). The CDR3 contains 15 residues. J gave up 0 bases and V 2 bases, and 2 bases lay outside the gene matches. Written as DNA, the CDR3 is TGTGCCAGCAGCTTACAGGGGTTCTCTGGAAACACCATATATTTT. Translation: CASSLQGFSGNTIYF.

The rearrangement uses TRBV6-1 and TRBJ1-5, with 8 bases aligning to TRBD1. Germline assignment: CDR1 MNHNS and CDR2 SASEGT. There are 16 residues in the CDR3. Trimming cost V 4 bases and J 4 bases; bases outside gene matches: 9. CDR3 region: CASSGGQGEWNQPQHF. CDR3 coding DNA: TGTGCCAGCAGTGGCGGACAGGGTGAATGGAATCAGCCCCAGCATTTT.

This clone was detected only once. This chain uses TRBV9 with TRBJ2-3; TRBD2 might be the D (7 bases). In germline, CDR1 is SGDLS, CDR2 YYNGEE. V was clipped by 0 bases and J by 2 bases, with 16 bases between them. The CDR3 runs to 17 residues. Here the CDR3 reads CASSVARGGRYTDTQYF. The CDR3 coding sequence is TGTGCCAGCAGCGTAGCTCGCGGGGGCAGATACACAGATACGCAGTATTTT. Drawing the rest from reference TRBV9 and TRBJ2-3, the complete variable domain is DSGVTQTPKHLITATGQRVTLRCSPRSGDLSVYWYQQSLDQGLQFLIQYYNGEERAKGNILERFSAQQFPDLHSELNLSSLELGDSALYFCASSVARGGRYTDTQYFGPGTRLTVL.

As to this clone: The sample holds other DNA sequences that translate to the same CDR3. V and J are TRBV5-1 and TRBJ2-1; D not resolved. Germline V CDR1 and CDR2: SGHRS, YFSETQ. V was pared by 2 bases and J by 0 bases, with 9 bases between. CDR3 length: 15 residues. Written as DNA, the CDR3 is TGCGCCAGCAGCTTAGCGCAGAGCTCCTACAATGAGCAGTTCTTC. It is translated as CASSLAQSSYNEQFF.

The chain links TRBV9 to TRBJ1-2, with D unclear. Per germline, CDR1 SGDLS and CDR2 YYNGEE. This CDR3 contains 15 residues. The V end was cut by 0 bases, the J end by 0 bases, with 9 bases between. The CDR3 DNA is TGTGCCAGCAGCGTAGCTTCGGGTGCTAACTATGGCTACACCTTC. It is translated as CASSVASGANYGYTF.

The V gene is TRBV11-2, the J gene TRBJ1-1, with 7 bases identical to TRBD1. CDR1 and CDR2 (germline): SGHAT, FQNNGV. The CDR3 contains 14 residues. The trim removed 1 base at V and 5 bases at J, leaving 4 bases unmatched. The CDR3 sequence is CASSLGQGGTEAFF. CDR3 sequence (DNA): TGTGCCAGCAGCTTAGGACAGGGTGGAACTGAAGCTTTCTTT.

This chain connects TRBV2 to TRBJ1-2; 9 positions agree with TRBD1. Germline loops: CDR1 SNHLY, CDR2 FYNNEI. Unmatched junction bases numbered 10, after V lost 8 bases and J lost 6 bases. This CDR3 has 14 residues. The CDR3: CASSGTGWSHGYTF. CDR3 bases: TGTGCCAGCTCCGGGACAGGGTGGAGTCATGGCTACACCTTC. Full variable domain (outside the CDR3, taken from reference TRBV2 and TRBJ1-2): EPEVTQTPSHQVTQMGQEVILRCVPISNHLYFYWYRQILGQKVEFLVSFYNNEISEKSEIFDDQFSVERPDGSNFTLKIRSTKLEDSAMYFCASSGTGWSHGYTFGSGTRLTVV.

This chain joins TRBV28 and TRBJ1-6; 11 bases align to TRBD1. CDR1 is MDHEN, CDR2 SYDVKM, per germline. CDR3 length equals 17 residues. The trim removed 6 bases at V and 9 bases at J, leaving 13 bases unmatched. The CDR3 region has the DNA TGTGCCAGCAGCCCCTGGACAGGGGGCGGTTCTAGTTCACCCCTCCACTTT. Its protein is CASSPWTGGGSSSPLHF.

In nucleotides, the CDR3 is TGTGCCACCAGTGACTCTCGGCGACAGCTCTCTGGGGCCAACGTCCTGACTTTC. This codes for CATSDSRRQLSGANVLTF. This chain links TRBV24-1 with TRBJ2-6; a weak D match, TRBD1 (5 bases). The germline V and J ends were trimmed by 4 bases and 0 bases, with 15 bases remaining between them. The CDR3 is 18 amino acids. The germline CDR1 and CDR2 sequences are KGHDR and SFDVKD.

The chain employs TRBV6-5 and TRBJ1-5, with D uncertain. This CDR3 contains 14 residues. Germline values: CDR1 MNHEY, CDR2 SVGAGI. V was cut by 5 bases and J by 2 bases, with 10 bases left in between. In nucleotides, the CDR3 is TGTGCCAGCAGTACGGGTGGCGGCAATCAGCCCCAGCATTTT. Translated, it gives CASSTGGGNQPQHF.

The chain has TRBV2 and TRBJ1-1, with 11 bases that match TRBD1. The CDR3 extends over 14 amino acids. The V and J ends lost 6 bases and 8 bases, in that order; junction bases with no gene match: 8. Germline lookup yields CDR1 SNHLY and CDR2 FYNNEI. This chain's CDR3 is CASRADRGPVEAFF. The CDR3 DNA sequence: TGTGCCAGCAGAGCGGACAGGGGGCCCGTAGAAGCTTTCTTT. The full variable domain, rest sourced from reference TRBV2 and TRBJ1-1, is EPEVTQTPSHQVTQMGQEVILRCVPISNHLYFYWYRQILGQKVEFLVSFYNNEISEKSEIFDDQFSVERPDGSNFTLKIRSTKLEDSAMYFCASRADRGPVEAFFGQGTRLTVV.

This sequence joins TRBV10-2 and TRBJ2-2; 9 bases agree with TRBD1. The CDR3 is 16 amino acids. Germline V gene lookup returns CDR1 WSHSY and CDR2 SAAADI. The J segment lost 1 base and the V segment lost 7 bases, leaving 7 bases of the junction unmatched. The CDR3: CASKVGQGMNTGELFF. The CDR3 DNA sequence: TGCGCCAGCAAGGTTGGACAGGGGATGAACACCGGGGAGCTGTTTTTT.

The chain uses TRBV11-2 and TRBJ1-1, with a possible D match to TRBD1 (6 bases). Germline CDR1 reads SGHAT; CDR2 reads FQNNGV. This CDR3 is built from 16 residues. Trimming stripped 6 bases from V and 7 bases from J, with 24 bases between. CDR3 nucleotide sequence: TGTGCCAGCAGGAACAGGGTGGGGTTCGAGGTCGTTGAAGCTTTCTTT. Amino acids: CASRNRVGFEVVEAFF.

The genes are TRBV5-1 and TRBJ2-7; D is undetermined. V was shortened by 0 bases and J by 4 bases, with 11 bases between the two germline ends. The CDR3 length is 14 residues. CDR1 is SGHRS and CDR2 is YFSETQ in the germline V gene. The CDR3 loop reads CASSLDRNLYEQYF. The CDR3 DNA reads TGCGCCAGCAGCTTGGACAGAAACCTTTACGAGCAGTACTTC.

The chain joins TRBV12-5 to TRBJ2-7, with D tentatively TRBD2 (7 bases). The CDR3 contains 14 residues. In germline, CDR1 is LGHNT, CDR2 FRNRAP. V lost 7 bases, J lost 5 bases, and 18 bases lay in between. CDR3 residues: CASATFPGGHEQYF. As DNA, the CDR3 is TGTGCTAGTGCCACTTTTCCGGGGGGCCACGAGCAGTACTTC.

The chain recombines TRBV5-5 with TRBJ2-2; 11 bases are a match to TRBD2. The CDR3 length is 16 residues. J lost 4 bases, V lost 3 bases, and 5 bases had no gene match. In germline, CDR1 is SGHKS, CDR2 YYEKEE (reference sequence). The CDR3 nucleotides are TGTGCCAGCAGCTCGATAGCGGGGGGGCGCACCGGGGAGCTGTTTTTT. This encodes CASSSIAGGRTGELFF. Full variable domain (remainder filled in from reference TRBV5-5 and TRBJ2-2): DAGVTQSPTHLIKTRGQQVTLRCSPISGHKSVSWYQQVLGQGPQFIFQYYEKEERGRGNFPDRFSARQFPNYSSELNVNALLLGDSALYLCASSSIAGGRTGELFFGEGSRLTVL.

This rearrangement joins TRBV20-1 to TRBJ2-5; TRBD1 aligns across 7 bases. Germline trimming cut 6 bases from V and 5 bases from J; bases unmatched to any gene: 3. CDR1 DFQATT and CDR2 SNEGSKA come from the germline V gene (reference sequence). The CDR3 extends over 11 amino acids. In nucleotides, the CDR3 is TGCAGTGCCGGGACAGAGGAGACCCAGTACTTC. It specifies CSAGTEETQYF.

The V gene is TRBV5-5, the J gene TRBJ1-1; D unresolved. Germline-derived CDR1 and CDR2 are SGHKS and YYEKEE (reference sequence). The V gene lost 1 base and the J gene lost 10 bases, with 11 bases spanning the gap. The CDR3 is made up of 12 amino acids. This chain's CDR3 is CASSLIPRVAFF. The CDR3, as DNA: TGTGCCAGCAGCTTGATACCGCGGGTAGCTTTCTTT.

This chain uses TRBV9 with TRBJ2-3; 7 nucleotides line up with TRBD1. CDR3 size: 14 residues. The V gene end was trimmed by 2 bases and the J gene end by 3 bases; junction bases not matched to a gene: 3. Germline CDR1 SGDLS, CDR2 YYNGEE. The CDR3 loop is CASSVGQRTDTQYF. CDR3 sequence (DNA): TGTGCCAGCAGCGTGGGACAGAGAACAGATACGCAGTATTTT.

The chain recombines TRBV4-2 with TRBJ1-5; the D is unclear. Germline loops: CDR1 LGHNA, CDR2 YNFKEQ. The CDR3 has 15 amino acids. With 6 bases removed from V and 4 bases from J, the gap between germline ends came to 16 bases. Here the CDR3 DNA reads TGTGCCAGCAGACGAGAAGCTATTCTAAATCAGCCCCAGCATTTT. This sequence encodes CASRREAILNQPQHF.

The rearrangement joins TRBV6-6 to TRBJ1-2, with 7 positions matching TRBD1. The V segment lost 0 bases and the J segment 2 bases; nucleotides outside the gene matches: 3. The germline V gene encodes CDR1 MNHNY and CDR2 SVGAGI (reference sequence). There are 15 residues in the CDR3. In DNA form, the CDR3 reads TGTGCCAGCAGTTACTCCCTACAGGGGAACTATGGCTACACCTTC. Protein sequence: CASSYSLQGNYGYTF.

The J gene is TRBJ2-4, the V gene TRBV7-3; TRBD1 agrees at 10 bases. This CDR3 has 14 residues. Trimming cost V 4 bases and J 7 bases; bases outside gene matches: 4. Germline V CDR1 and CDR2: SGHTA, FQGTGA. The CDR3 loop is CASSSGTGANIQYF. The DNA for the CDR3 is TGTGCCAGCAGCTCCGGGACAGGGGCTAACATTCAGTACTTC.